This T cell receptor beta chain was captured by sequencing in a study of cytotoxic CD8 clonotypes in ibrutinib-treated CLL. Study context: Response samples were taken after a median of about twelve months on treatment, range 6 to 36. Each sample contained, on average, roughly 260,000 productive templates and about 88,000 productive rearrangements. Study-wide points: Clonality went up at the time of ibrutinib response, stayed stable in sustained remission, and later dropped back toward its baseline level at progression.

Here immunoSEQ multiplex PCR was the method, and the copy in TCRdb shows in-frame clones only, minus some. This sample yields around 160,000 clones, of which roughly 77% are seen a single time; roughly 2% belongs to the top ten. This clone was counted a single time. Its antigen remains unidentified. CDR3 length equals 17 residues. From germline, CDR1 is LGHNA and CDR2 YSLEER. The V gene lost 1 base and the J gene lost 7 bases, with 23 bases spanning the gap. This receptor was identified in a human donor with chronic lymphocytic leukemia. V gene TRBV4-3 combines with J gene TRBJ2-7, with D uncertain. The sequencing here drew on PBMCs, taken after 12 months of ibrutinib treatment. CDR3 amino acids: CASSQAPYGSEEWEQYF. Here the CDR3 DNA reads TGCGCCAGCAGCCAAGCCCCCTATGGGTCCGAGGAGTGGGAGCAGTACTTC.